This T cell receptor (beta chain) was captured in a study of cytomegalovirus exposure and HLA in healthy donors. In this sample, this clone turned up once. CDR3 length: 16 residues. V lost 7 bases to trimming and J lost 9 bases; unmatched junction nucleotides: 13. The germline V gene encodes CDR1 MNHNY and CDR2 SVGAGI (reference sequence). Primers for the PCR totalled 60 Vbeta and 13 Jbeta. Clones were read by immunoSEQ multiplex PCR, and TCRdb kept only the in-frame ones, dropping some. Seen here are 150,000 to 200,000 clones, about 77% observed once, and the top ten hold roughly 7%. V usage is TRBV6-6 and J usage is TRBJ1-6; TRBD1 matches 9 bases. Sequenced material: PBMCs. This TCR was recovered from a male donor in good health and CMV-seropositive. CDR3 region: CASTPDPGQGISPLHF. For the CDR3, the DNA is TGTGCCAGCACCCCTGACCCTGGACAGGGGATTTCACCCCTCCACTTT.